Listed below are T cell receptor beta chains from one sample, sequenced in a study of CXCR3-negative and CXCR3-positive naive CD8 T cells. TCRdb reprocessed the 5' RACE reads; each CDR3 protein has one entry and no DNA is given. Its listing shows around 80,000 distinct CDR3 sequences. Sequenced material: naive CXCR3+ CD8+ T cells from blood. The receptors stem from a human donor in good health. Some clones in this sample may be carry-over from other donors' samples. Each CDR3 is given with its conserved first and last residue.

TRBJ2-3,TRBV12-5,CASGFHLGGSKDTQYF
TRBJ1-5,TRBV4-1,CASSQDGGNNQPQHF
TRBJ2-5,TRBV11-2,CASSYTTGGETQYF
TRBJ2-7,TRBV15,CATSSETGGSYEQYF
TRBJ1-2,TRBV20-1,CSAPGEGGYTF
TRBJ2-7,TRBV9,CASSPTTGIYEQYF
TRBJ2-3,TRBV5-5,CASSHRTSTDTQYF
TRBJ1-3,TRBV6-1,CASSEVGGSGNTIYF
TRBJ1-2,TRBV12-3/TRBV12-4,CASSPGLGVYGYTF
TRBJ2-1,TRBV15,CATSRIGPSGASGGNEQFF
TRBJ2-3,TRBV7-2,CASSLPGGADTQYF
TRBJ2-7,TRBV20-1,CSAGGTGSYEQYF
TRBJ2-1,TRBV4-3,CASSQGSGRAGNEQFF
TRBJ1-1,TRBV15,CATSMGSGIGAEAFF
TRBJ1-1,TRBV13,CASSLYENTEAFF
TRBJ2-7,TRBV7-9,CASSGALGYEQYF
TRBJ2-7,TRBV7-9,CASSLVSRGFEQYF